This TCR beta chain derives from a study of identical twins. TCRdb redid the calling of the 5' RACE reads with MiXCR, one entry per CDR3 protein. This table has some 570,000 distinct CDR3 sequences, 20% to 25% appearing once. V lost 2 bases, J lost 3 bases, and 10 bases lay in between. Germline V gives CDR1 LGHDT, CDR2 YNNKEL (reference sequence). This CDR3 region has 14 residues. The sample was also linked to a second study, of yellow fever vaccine responses in identical twins. That source adds: Vaccine-induced T cell responses in twins were reportedly observed to appear partly convergent, partly personalized.

This chain uses TRBV3-1 with TRBJ1-2, with TRBD1 as a possible D gene (5 bases). Sequencing was carried out using CD4+ T cells sorted from blood. This sequence was found in a woman younger than 35 in good health. The CDR3: CASSQSGRDYGYTF. In DNA, the CDR3 is TGTGCCAGCAGCCAATCCGGCAGGGACTATGGCTACACCTTC.